Listed here are 21 T cell receptor beta chains from one sample, sequenced in a study of CDR3 diversity in severe acne. TCRdb independently ran MiXCR on the PCR reads; one entry per CDR3 protein. The sample holds more than 80,000 distinct CDR3 sequences, around 54% seen once. Input material: blood. All receptors derive from a male donor with severe acne vulgaris.

V and J are TRBV29-1 and TRBJ1-2, with unresolved D. Germline loops: CDR1 SQVTM, CDR2 ANQGSEA. The CDR3 covers 10 residues. V was trimmed by 4 bases and J by 6 bases, leaving 6 bases between them. The DNA of the CDR3 is TGCAGCGTTGTAGAGAATGGCTACACCTTC. This sequence encodes CSVVENGYTF.

The chain joins TRBV5-1 to TRBJ1-1, with unresolved D. The CDR3 runs to 14 residues. CDR1 SGHRS and CDR2 YFSETQ come from the germline V gene. The ends were cut back, 1 base at V and 4 bases at J, with 11 bases in the middle. CDR3 loop: CASSLQGRSTEAFF. DNA for the CDR3: TGCGCCAGCAGCTTGCAAGGGCGCAGCACTGAAGCTTTCTTT.

The V gene is TRBV24-1, the J gene TRBJ2-7; a weak D match, TRBD2 (7 bases). The CDR3 sequence is 12 residues long. Germline V gene lookup returns CDR1 KGHDR and CDR2 SFDVKD. Trimming pared 5 bases from V and 5 bases from J, leaving 9 bases between. CDR3: CATSGGGDEQYF. CDR3 coding DNA: TGTGCCACCAGTGGGGGGGGCGACGAGCAGTACTTC.

For this clonotype: Compared with germline, one end of the junction differs, possibly owing to a read error. The J gene is TRBJ2-2, the V gene TRBV7-9, with 7 bases lining up with TRBD1. Germline V gene sequence: CDR1 SEHNR, CDR2 FQNEAQ (reference sequence). CDR3 length equals 14 residues. DNA for the CDR3: TGTGCCAGAAGCTTAGGGGACAGCACCGGGGAGCTGTTTTTT. This translates into CARSLGDSTGELFF.

The rearrangement links TRBV9 to TRBJ1-2; the match to TRBD1 covers 7 bases. Germline V gene sequence: CDR1 SGDLS, CDR2 YYNGEE. J was trimmed by 7 bases and V by 4 bases; bases with no gene match: 10. The length of the CDR3 is 14 residues. The CDR3 region has the DNA TGTGCCAGCAGCACCCATCGGGCAGGGGGTGGCTACACCTTC. Its protein is CASSTHRAGGGYTF.

As to this clonotype: An end of the junction does not agree with germline; a read error may underlie this. J is TRBJ1-1 and V is TRBV9, with D hard to call. This CDR3 has 9 amino acids. Germline V lookup: CDR1 SGDLS, CDR2 YYNGEE. CDR3 DNA sequence: TGTGCCAGCAGCGTAGTGTCCCTCTTT. This codes for CASSVVSLF.

This clonotype was counted ten times or more. V gene TRBV20-1 combines with J gene TRBJ2-3; 11 positions agree with TRBD2. CDR3 length: 13 amino acids. The germline V gene encodes CDR1 DFQATT and CDR2 SNEGSKA (reference sequence). V shed 5 bases, J shed 5 bases, and the junction held 3 bases outside the gene matches. This chain's CDR3 is CSAGTSGRDTQYF. Here the CDR3 DNA reads TGCAGTGCTGGGACTAGCGGACGAGATACGCAGTATTTT.

J is TRBJ2-1 and V is TRBV5-4; D is uncertain. The germline V and J ends were trimmed by 1 base and 10 bases, with 21 bases remaining between them. The CDR3 has 16 residues. Germline values: CDR1 SGHNT, CDR2 YYREEE (reference sequence). CDR3 nucleotides: TGTGCCAGCAGCTTGTCTCGCCTTCTCCCAGGAAGCGAGCAGTTCTTC. This encodes CASSLSRLLPGSEQFF.

This clonotype was seen a few times. This chain joins TRBV7-2 and TRBJ1-2; the match to TRBD1 covers 8 bases. With 5 bases clipped from V and 3 bases from J, the junction kept 2 bases outside the gene matches. This CDR3 has 13 residues. From germline, CDR1 is SGHTA and CDR2 FQGNSA. The CDR3 protein is CASSPGQDYGYTF. The CDR3 nucleotides read TGTGCCAGCAGCCCGGGACAGGACTATGGCTACACCTTC.

The chain combines TRBV12-3 or TRBV12-4 with TRBJ2-5, with D hard to call. V lost 2 bases to trimming and J lost 2 bases, with 9 bases between them. The CDR3 extends over 14 amino acids. CDR3 region: CASSLPETQETQYF. As DNA, the CDR3 is TGTGCCAGCAGTTTACCAGAAACACAAGAGACCCAGTACTTC.

This clonotype appeared many times. This rearrangement joins TRBV20-1 to TRBJ2-1; a weak D match, TRBD1 (5 bases). Trimming shortened V by 0 bases and J by 2 bases, and 11 bases separated the two germline ends. Germline V gene lookup returns CDR1 DFQATT and CDR2 SNEGSKA (reference sequence). This CDR3 is 15 amino acids long. Here the CDR3 DNA reads TGCAGTGCTAGAGATTGGGCAGGGACCTACAATGAGCAGTTCTTC. It specifies CSARDWAGTYNEQFF.

The chain combines TRBV20-1 with TRBJ2-1, with 11 positions matching TRBD2. The CDR3 runs to 16 residues. After removal of 3 bases from V and 2 bases from J, the junction contained 6 bases not matched to a gene. Per germline, CDR1 DFQATT and CDR2 SNEGSKA (reference sequence). In DNA, the CDR3 is TGCAGTGCTAGTGTACTAGCGGGAGTCCCCTACAATGAGCAGTTCTTC. Amino acid sequence: CSASVLAGVPYNEQFF.

This clonotype appeared once. One junction end does not reproduce the germline sequence, and a read error may be involved. V and J are TRBV13 and TRBJ2-1; D not certain. Germline lookup yields CDR1 PRHDT and CDR2 FYEKMQ (reference sequence). CDR3 length: 13 residues. As DNA, the CDR3 is TGTACCAGCAGCTTAGCCTCTTACAATGAGCAGTTCTTC. Translation gives CTSSLASYNEQFF.

This clonotype came up a few times. The V and J genes are TRBV14 and TRBJ2-3; tentatively, D is TRBD1 (6 bases). CDR1 and CDR2 from the germline V gene are SGHDN and FVKESK. This CDR3 has 13 amino acids. Trimming stripped 4 bases from V and 11 bases from J, with 16 bases between. CDR3 in DNA: TGTGCCAGCAGCCCATTCCAGGGGAATGAGCAGTATTTT. Translated: CASSPFQGNEQYF.

Remarks on this clonotype: A much larger clone is a single base away; this may be a read error. The rearrangement uses TRBV29-1 and TRBJ2-1; D is perhaps TRBD1 (6 bases). The CDR3 is 11 amino acids. CDR1 is SQVTM, CDR2 ANQGSEA, per germline. V was pared by 7 bases and J by 4 bases, with 8 bases between. The CDR3 nucleotides read TGCAGCGCAGGGGTTTACAATGAGCAGTTCTTC. Protein product: CSAGVYNEQFF.

This chain uses TRBV10-3 with TRBJ2-7; tentative D call: TRBD2 (5 bases). Germline lookup yields CDR1 ENHRY and CDR2 SYGVKD. CDR3 length equals 13 residues. Trimming removed 3 bases from V and 7 bases from J, with 13 bases in between. DNA of the CDR3: TGTGCCATCAGTGATCAGGAGCAGCGGGAGCAGTACTTC. Translated, it gives CAISDQEQREQYF.

This clonotype was observed a single time. This chain uses TRBV7-9 with TRBJ2-5, with a possible D match to TRBD2 (6 bases). Germline V gene data show CDR1 as SEHNR and CDR2 as FQNEAQ (reference sequence). CDR3 length equals 13 residues. Trimming cost V 6 bases and J 5 bases, with 13 bases left between them. Here the CDR3 DNA reads TGTGCCAGCAGTCGGGGGACTCTGGAGACCCAGTACTTC. Translating gives CASSRGTLETQYF.

This clonotype was counted once. The V call is TRBV10-1, the J call TRBJ2-3, with TRBD1 identical over 8 bases. V lost 0 bases, J lost 4 bases, and 3 bases stayed unmatched. CDR3 length: 15 amino acids. The V gene's germline CDR1 is WNHNN and CDR2 SYGVQD (reference sequence). The CDR3 protein is CASSESGQGPDTQYF. In DNA form, the CDR3 reads TGCGCCAGCAGTGAGTCTGGACAGGGACCAGATACGCAGTATTTT.

The sample holds many counts of this clonotype. This chain links TRBV3-1 with TRBJ2-5; D gene uncertain. The CDR3 contains 13 residues. The germline V gene has CDR1 LGHDT and CDR2 YNNKEL (reference sequence). Deletions cut 0 bases from V and 5 bases from J, with 7 bases between. CDR3 amino acids: CASSQETRETQYF. The CDR3 DNA is TGTGCCAGCAGCCAAGAAACAAGGGAGACCCAGTACTTC.

This chain joins TRBV12-3 or TRBV12-4 and TRBJ2-5; D not resolved. The CDR3 extends over 11 amino acids. V was clipped by 3 bases and J by 5 bases, with 4 bases between them. CDR3 sequence: CASSFRETQYF. The DNA for the CDR3 is TGTGCCAGCAGTTTCAGGGAGACCCAGTACTTC.

The V call is TRBV11-2, the J call TRBJ2-3; D gene ambiguous. The CDR3 has 14 residues. The germline gives CDR1 SGHAT, CDR2 FQNNGV. Trimming shortened V by 6 bases and J by 2 bases, and 12 bases separated the two germline ends. CDR3 coding DNA: TGTGCCAGCAGGACGAAGGGCCCCACAGATACGCAGTATTTT. Protein sequence: CASRTKGPTDTQYF.